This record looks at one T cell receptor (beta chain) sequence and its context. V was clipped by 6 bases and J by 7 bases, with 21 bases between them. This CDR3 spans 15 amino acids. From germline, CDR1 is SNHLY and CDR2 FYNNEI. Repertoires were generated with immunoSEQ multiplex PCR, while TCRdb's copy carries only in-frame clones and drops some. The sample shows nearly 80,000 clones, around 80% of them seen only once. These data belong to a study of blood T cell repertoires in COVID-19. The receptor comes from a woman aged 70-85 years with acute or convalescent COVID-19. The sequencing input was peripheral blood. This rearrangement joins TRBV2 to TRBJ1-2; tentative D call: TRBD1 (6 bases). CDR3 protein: CASSVRFGGQGGYTF. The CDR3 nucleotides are TGTGCCAGCAGCGTCCGGTTTGGGGGCCAGGGTGGCTACACCTTC.